This TCR beta chain derives from a study of technical replicates of blood from a few donors. Germline lookup yields CDR1 SEHNR and CDR2 FQNEAQ (reference sequence). This CDR3 has 19 amino acids. J lost 5 bases, V lost 0 bases, and 10 bases had no gene match. Clones were sequenced by immunoSEQ multiplex PCR, and TCRdb holds only the in-frame ones, with some missing. The sample lists roughly 79,000 clones, over 75% occurring once. The receptor was derived from a human donor in good health. Some clones in this sample may be carry-over from other donors' samples. The sequenced sample was PBMCs. The chain couples TRBV7-9 to TRBJ2-2; 12 bases agree with TRBD1. The CDR3 sequence: CASSLAFWDRGQWTGELFF. Written as DNA, the CDR3 is TGTGCCAGCAGCTTAGCGTTTTGGGACAGGGGGCAATGGACCGGGGAGCTGTTTTTT.